A selection of T cell receptor beta chains follows, all from one sample in a study of neurological immune-mediated disorders. TCRdb re-called the 5' RACE reads through MiXCR, storing one row per CDR3 protein. The table records 20,000 to 25,000 distinct CDR3 sequences, around 16% of them present only once. Material: PBMCs. The receptor source for this set is a female donor with HTLV-1-associated myelopathy (HAM/TSP). The CDR3 runs from the conserved cysteine through the conserved F or W. Clone size is stated in some rows and not others, as once, few, many or a class when expanded.

cdr3_length clone_size j_call v_call cdr3_aa
16 many TRBJ2-3 TRBV5-6 CASSPRGYGSTDTQYF
14 many TRBJ2-7 TRBV28 CASSFGGGPYEQYF
17 many TRBJ2-6 TRBV24-1 CATSDSKGDPGANVLTF
14 many TRBJ2-1 TRBV13 CASSHSGTGHEQFF
11 - TRBJ2-1 TRBV20-1 CSAPTLGEQFF
13 - TRBJ2-5 TRBV5-1 CASSWGGGETQYF
11 many TRBJ1-2 TRBV29-1 CSVEDRGGYTF
14 many TRBJ1-1 TRBV6-7 CASSLKRGRTEAFF
13 many TRBJ2-1 TRBV5-1 CASSLAASGEQFF
15 medium-sized TRBJ2-7 TRBV7-2 CASSLVGGATYEQYF
13 many TRBJ2-1 TRBV2 CASSEIRGDEQFF
14 many TRBJ2-2 TRBV29-1 CSVEVTMNTGELFF
14 many TRBJ2-1 TRBV5-1 CASSPPGAGHEQFF
11 - TRBJ2-3 TRBV29-1 CSAKSGDTQYF
14 few TRBJ2-5 TRBV10-2 CASREAGSKETQYF
12 many TRBJ1-2 TRBV11-2 CASTLTGYGYTF
13 many TRBJ2-2 TRBV20-1 CSAGGLAGLELFF
12 many TRBJ2-1 TRBV29-1 CSVLWVYNEQFF
13 many TRBJ2-5 TRBV7-2 CASSLQRGETQYF
13 many TRBJ1-1 TRBV9 CASSVDSGREAFF
14 few TRBJ1-6 TRBV7-2 CASSYRDRVAPLHF
12 many TRBJ2-7 TRBV20-1 CSASPQGYEQYF
16 many TRBJ2-5 TRBV7-2 CASSVTSGGASETQYF
13 large TRBJ2-1 TRBV20-1 CSARQTTYNEQFF
15 many TRBJ2-7 TRBV10-3 CAISEFGRGPYEQYF
14 many TRBJ2-5 TRBV29-1 CSAVPAISEETQYF
15 many TRBJ2-1 TRBV6-6 CASSQSGGAYNEQFF
13 - TRBJ2-2 TRBV7-3 CASSLRGPGELFF
16 many TRBJ2-7 TRBV7-9 CASSNGLAGLSYEQYF
12 many TRBJ1-4 TRBV20-1 CSGRGTNEKLFF
18 - TRBJ2-5 TRBV5-1 CASSFYICSAGDVETQYF
13 - TRBJ2-2 TRBV20-1 CSARGQNTGDLFF
15 - TRBJ1-2 TRBV6-5 CASSYNRDTRGGYTF
14 many TRBJ2-5 TRBV7-8 CASSARDSQETQYF
19 many TRBJ2-1 TRBV5-1 CASSLLLGGPAGGLNEQFF
13 - TRBJ1-5 TRBV14 CASSPGGGQPQHF
11 - TRBJ2-7 TRBV20-1 CSVPSGNEQYF
14 many TRBJ2-3 TRBV29-1 CSVCWDRSTDTQYF
12 once TRBJ1-2 TRBV6-5 CASSYHGAGYTF
14 many TRBJ1-1 TRBV5-1 CASSLETTLNEAFF
16 - TRBJ1-5 TRBV9 CASSSEGTGGNQPQHF
12 - TRBJ1-4 TRBV30 CAWRIGEEKLFF
13 many TRBJ2-7 TRBV7-6 CASSPAGVSEQYF
13 many TRBJ1-5 TRBV20-1 CSASKARGQPQHF
12 many TRBJ1-2 TRBV12-3/TRBV12-4 CASGGRGYGYTF
13 - TRBJ1-1 TRBV7-3 CASSPVWGTEAFF
16 - TRBJ1-3 TRBV5-1 CASSLSSGGSGNTIYF
13 many TRBJ1-1 TRBV29-1 CSSPAGQGMMSFF
16 many TRBJ1-6 TRBV4-3 CASSQGLGSYNSPLHF
15 many TRBJ2-2 TRBV7-9 CASSKDRENTGELFF
15 few TRBJ2-1 TRBV19 CASSINSGAHNEQFF
12 many TRBJ2-2 TRBV12-3/TRBV12-4 CASSDNTGELFF
16 many TRBJ1-2 TRBV14 CASSQVKGQRGEGYTF
14 many TRBJ1-3 TRBV20-1 CSAWGQLSGNTIYF
13 many TRBJ2-7 TRBV20-1 CSARVWAAISRYF
16 many TRBJ2-5 TRBV20-1 CSARALREHLQETQYF
14 many TRBJ2-1 TRBV20-1 CSASDPRSYNEQFF